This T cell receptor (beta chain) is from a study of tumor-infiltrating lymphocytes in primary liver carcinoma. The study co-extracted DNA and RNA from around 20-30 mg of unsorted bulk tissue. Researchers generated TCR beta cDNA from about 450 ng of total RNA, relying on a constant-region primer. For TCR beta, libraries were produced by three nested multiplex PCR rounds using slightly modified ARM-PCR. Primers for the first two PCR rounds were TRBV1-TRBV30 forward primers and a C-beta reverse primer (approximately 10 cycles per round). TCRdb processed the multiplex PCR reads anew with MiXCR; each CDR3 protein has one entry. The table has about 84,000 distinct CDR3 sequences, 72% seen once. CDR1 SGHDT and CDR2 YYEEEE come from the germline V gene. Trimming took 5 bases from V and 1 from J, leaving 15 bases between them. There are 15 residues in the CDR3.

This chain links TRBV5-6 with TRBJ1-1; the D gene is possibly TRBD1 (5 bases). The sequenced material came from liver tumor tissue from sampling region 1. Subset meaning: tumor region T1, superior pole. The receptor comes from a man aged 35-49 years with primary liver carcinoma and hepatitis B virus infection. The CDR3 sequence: CASRRGTDSNTEAFF. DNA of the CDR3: TGTGCCAGCAGGAGGGGCACCGACTCGAACACTGAAGCTTTCTTT.